This TCR beta chain emerged from a study of T cell changes during pregnancy in multiple sclerosis. Trimming removed 9 bases at V and 2 bases at J, with 14 bases between. There are 15 residues in the CDR3. CDR1 and CDR2 from the germline V gene are ENHRY and SYGVKD. Assay used: immunoSEQ multiplex PCR; TCRdb lists only in-frame clones, some missing. Among about 40,000 clones listed, approximately 91% were seen once. The chain has TRBV10-3 and TRBJ2-6; D perhaps matches TRBD1 (7 bases). This sequence originates from a female donor with multiple sclerosis, enrolled in a pregnancy study. The sample consisted of PBMCs (not recorded whether the cells were cultured). The CDR3 coding sequence is TGTGCCATACGACAGGGAGGAACTGGGGCCAACGTCCTGACTTTC. Residues: CAIRQGGTGANVLTF.